Here is one TCR beta chain with its context. Profiled with immunoSEQ multiplex PCR; TCRdb holds only in-frame clones, not every one. The profile shows around 86,000 clones, more than 70% of them singletons. The source of the sample is a study of blood T cell repertoires in COVID-19. Study-level background: The samples span acute and convalescent COVID-19 from the United States, Italy and Spain.

The sample was peripheral blood. The sequence was collected from a human donor with acute or convalescent COVID-19. The donor label of this sample is uncertain.

This chain's CDR3 is CASSIGSTQGNGYTF. The CDR3 coding sequence is TGTGCCAGTAGTATAGGCTCAACACAGGGGAATGGCTACACCTTC. The rearrangement links TRBV19 to TRBJ1-2; 7 bases are shared with TRBD1. Germline CDR1 and CDR2: LNHDA and SQIVND (reference sequence). The CDR3 has 15 amino acids. The trim removed 1 base at V and 6 bases at J, leaving 8 bases unmatched.